This TCR beta chain was identified during a study of blood T cell repertoires in COVID-19. Background on the study: The origin of the acute and convalescent COVID-19 samples was the United States, Italy and Spain. T cells, B-cell-depleted T cells, or PBMCs provided the cDNA or gDNA that served as material.

V lost 4 bases, J lost 5 bases, and 7 bases stayed unmatched. CDR3 length equals 14 residues. The V gene's germline CDR1 is SGHRS and CDR2 YFSETQ. Original data processing: Amplification from reference gene primers served as the basis for estimated nucleated cell counts. Only in-frame clones appear in the TCRdb table, and some are missing; sequencing was by immunoSEQ multiplex PCR. V and J calls and clone size are as listed in that table; D and trimming were resolved from the DNA. In the table there are about 440,000 clones, roughly 87% of which are singletons. All enrollees were about 18 to 95 years old and from approximately 24 US areas.

The sample was PBMCs or T cells enriched from blood (not recorded which). The origin of this receptor is a man aged 18 to 30 who had recovered from COVID-19. The chain combines TRBV5-1 with TRBJ2-7; 9 nucleotides align to TRBD1. CDR3 DNA sequence: TGCGCCAGCAGCGGAGGACAGGGGATGGACGAGCAGTACTTC. Protein: CASSGGQGMDEQYF.